This passage covers 20 T cell receptor beta chains from one sample sequenced in a study of blood T cell repertoires in COVID-19. This table comes from immunoSEQ multiplex PCR, and its TCRdb copy is limited to in-frame clones, with some not included. This sample carries around 100,000 clones, approximately 88% of them seen once, and the ten largest clones take 2.5% to 3%. The material sequenced was peripheral blood. These receptors were obtained from a man aged 45-65 years with COVID-19, enrolled during active disease.

The genes are TRBV7-9 and TRBJ1-2; D gene ambiguous. The CDR3 spans 13 residues. Trimming stripped 3 bases from V and 3 bases from J, with 8 bases between. The germline V gene encodes CDR1 SEHNR and CDR2 FQNEAQ (reference sequence). CDR3 sequence reads: CASSFEGDYGYTF. CDR3 nucleotides: TGTGCCAGCAGCTTCGAGGGTGACTATGGCTACACCTTC.

The gene calls are TRBV6-1 and TRBJ1-6; 8 positions agree with TRBD1. CDR3 length equals 16 residues. Germline CDR1 reads MNHNS; CDR2 reads SASEGT. V gave up 1 base and J gave up 10 bases; unmatched junction bases: 9. The CDR3 nucleotides are TGTGCCAGCAGTGAAGATATAACAGGGGGACAGTCACCCCTCCACTTT. This encodes CASSEDITGGQSPLHF.

Sample share makes this clone medium-sized (0.01 to 0.1%). V gene TRBV7-6 combines with J gene TRBJ1-3, with a weak D call TRBD1 (5 bases). Trimming took off 4 bases at V and 0 bases at J, with 10 bases between the two ends. CDR3 size: 15 residues. Germline CDR1 and CDR2: SGHVS and FNYEAQ. CDR3 sequence (DNA): TGTGCCAGCAGCTCCATCGGGGGCTCTGGAAACACCATATATTTT. This codes for CASSSIGGSGNTIYF.

The rearrangement uses TRBV29-1 and TRBJ2-1; D not resolved. The V and J ends lost 3 bases and 10 bases respectively, with 10 bases between them. The germline V gene has CDR1 SQVTM and CDR2 ANQGSEA. The CDR3 runs to 11 residues. The CDR3 here is CSVERRYEQFF. CDR3 DNA: TGCAGCGTTGAGAGAAGATACGAGCAGTTCTTC.

This chain links TRBV28 with TRBJ2-7, with 7 bases that match TRBD1. This CDR3 contains 15 residues. Per the germline V gene, CDR1 is MDHEN and CDR2 is SYDVKM. Unmatched junction bases numbered 10, after V lost 4 bases and J lost 4 bases. This chain's CDR3 is CASSSPQGLSYEQYF. The CDR3, as DNA: TGTGCCAGCAGTTCTCCACAGGGGCTCTCATACGAGCAGTACTTC.

The chain combines TRBV5-4 with TRBJ2-7, with 7 positions matching TRBD2. The germline gives CDR1 SGHNT, CDR2 YYREEE (reference sequence). The length of the CDR3 is 13 residues. With V trimmed by 7 bases and J by 4 bases, 8 bases remained unmatched. The CDR3 bases are TGTGCCAGCGGCCGCAGCGGGGTTTACGAGCAGTACTTC. Its protein is CASGRSGVYEQYF.

The chain employs TRBV2 and TRBJ2-2, with 7 positions matching TRBD1. The V gene's germline CDR1 is SNHLY and CDR2 FYNNEI. The V segment lost 7 bases and the J segment 6 bases; nucleotides outside the gene matches: 5. The CDR3 runs 13 residues. The CDR3 sequence: CASTRQGAGELFF. CDR3 nucleotide sequence: TGTGCCAGCACCCGACAGGGAGCCGGGGAGCTGTTTTTT.

This clone was observed a handful of times. The CDR3 region is CASSQGQGPNYGYTF. In DNA form, the CDR3 reads TGTGCCAGCAGCCAAGGACAGGGACCTAACTATGGCTACACCTTC. The V call is TRBV4-2, the J call TRBJ1-2, with TRBD1 matching over 7 bases. This CDR3 region has 15 residues. The V gene end was trimmed by 1 base and the J gene end by 0 bases; junction bases not matched to a gene: 2. Germline V gives CDR1 LGHNA, CDR2 YNFKEQ.

There are a few counts of this clone. This chain connects TRBV5-6 to TRBJ1-2; TRBD1 aligns across 8 bases. V trimming: 0 bases; J trimming: 1 base; junction bases outside the gene matches: 8. Germline assignment: CDR1 SGHDT and CDR2 YYEEEE. This CDR3 region has 17 residues. CDR3 in DNA: TGTGCCAGCAGCTTGGGCCGGACAGGGCGTTTTAACTATGGCTACACCTTC. This translates into CASSLGRTGRFNYGYTF.

The chain combines TRBV7-3 with TRBJ1-2; TRBD1 matches 9 bases. Per the germline V gene, CDR1 is SGHTA and CDR2 is FQGTGA. With V trimmed by 5 bases and J by 8 bases, 9 bases remained unmatched. The CDR3 sequence is 14 residues long. The CDR3 bases are TGTGCCAGCAGCCTGTCGGGACAGGGCCGCGGCTACACCTTC. Protein product: CASSLSGQGRGYTF. The whole variable domain, remainder taken from reference TRBV7-3 and TRBJ1-2, is GAGVSQTPSNKVTEKGKYVELRCDPISGHTALYWYRQSLGQGPEFLIYFQGTGAADDSGLPNDRFFAVRPEGSVSTLKIQRTERGDSAVYLCASSLSGQGRGYTFGSGTRLTVV.

The CDR3 loop reads CASSYSGANTEAFF. The CDR3 coding sequence is TGTGCCAGCAGTTACTCAGGAGCGAACACTGAAGCTTTCTTT. The V and J genes are TRBV6-5 and TRBJ1-1; unclear D gene. V lost 0 bases, J lost 1 base, and 6 bases lay in between. Germline V CDR1 and CDR2: MNHEY, SVGAGI. The CDR3 covers 14 residues.

The CDR3 DNA reads TGTGCCATCAGCACAGGGGCGGGAGATACGCAGTATTTT. Its protein product is CAISTGAGDTQYF. V is TRBV10-3 and J is TRBJ2-3; 7 bases are a match to TRBD1. V gave up 6 bases and J gave up 5 bases; unmatched junction bases: 5. Germline CDR1 and CDR2: ENHRY and SYGVKD. This CDR3 has 13 residues.

The genes are TRBV6-6 and TRBJ1-3; 7 bases match TRBD1. CDR3 size: 18 residues. The germline gives CDR1 MNHNY, CDR2 SVGAGI (reference sequence). Losses at the gene ends were 5 bases for V and 0 bases for J; bases not matched to a gene: 13. The CDR3 protein is CASSLLRGQSHSGNTIYF. The CDR3 DNA sequence: TGTGCCAGCAGTCTCCTCCGGGGACAGAGTCACTCTGGAAACACCATATATTTT.

This clone showed up just a few times. CDR3 amino acids: CASSLFFGRGSPLHF. CDR3 nucleotide sequence: TGTGCCAGCAGTTTATTTTTCGGCAGGGGCTCACCCCTCCACTTT. V gene TRBV27 combines with J gene TRBJ1-6; D is possibly TRBD1 (6 bases). V lost 1 base to trimming and J lost 10 bases, with 14 bases between them. The germline V gene has CDR1 MNHEY and CDR2 SMNVEV (reference sequence). The CDR3 is 15 amino acids.

A few counts support this clone. This sequence joins TRBV7-9 and TRBJ1-5; 8 positions match TRBD1. Germline V gene lookup returns CDR1 SEHNR and CDR2 FQNEAQ (reference sequence). V was pared by 0 bases and J by 11 bases, with 9 bases of the junction left unmatched. The CDR3 contains 15 residues. The CDR3, as DNA: TGTGCCAGCAGCTTAGCGGGCCAGGGGGCCGAGGCCCAGCATTTT. This codes for CASSLAGQGAEAQHF.

The chain employs TRBV7-2 and TRBJ1-2, with 10 bases fitting TRBD1. V dropped 5 bases and J dropped 2; count of bases not matched to a gene: 5. Per the germline V gene, CDR1 is SGHTA and CDR2 is FQGNSA. The CDR3 totals 15 residues. The CDR3 spells CASSGQGGTNYGYTF. The CDR3 DNA follows: TGTGCCAGCAGCGGACAGGGGGGAACAAACTATGGCTACACCTTC.

This chain links TRBV7-2 with TRBJ1-1; unclear D gene. This CDR3 spans 14 amino acids. The germline CDR1 and CDR2 sequences are SGHTA and FQGNSA. Between the trimmed V and J ends, which lost 4 bases and 5 bases, there was a span of 14 bases. This chain's CDR3 is CASSSGLVLTEAFF. The CDR3 coding sequence is TGTGCCAGCAGCTCCGGACTCGTACTTACTGAAGCTTTCTTT.

The genes are TRBV30 and TRBJ1-3; D is possibly TRBD1 (5 bases). The germline CDR1 and CDR2 sequences are GTSNPN and SVGIG (reference sequence). The CDR3 is 13 amino acids. Trimming took 2 bases from V and 5 from J, leaving 10 bases between them. The CDR3 DNA follows: TGTGCCTGGAGTCCCGGGGGACGAAACACCATATATTTT. Translation: CAWSPGGRNTIYF.

V usage is TRBV27 and J usage is TRBJ1-5; possibly TRBD1 for D (6 bases). The CDR3 is 15 amino acids. The V and J ends lost 5 bases and 1 base respectively, with 12 bases between them. Germline V gene sequence: CDR1 MNHEY, CDR2 SMNVEV (reference sequence). CDR3 protein: CASSPRGGSNQPQHF. The CDR3 nucleotides are TGTGCCAGCAGTCCCCGAGGGGGAAGCAATCAGCCCCAGCATTTT.

J is TRBJ1-6 and V is TRBV5-5, with D possibly TRBD1 on 6 matching bases. The CDR3 loop spans 14 amino acids. Germline CDR1 is SGHKS and CDR2 is YYEKEE (reference sequence). Trimming stripped 4 bases from V and 7 bases from J, with 12 bases between. The CDR3 nucleotides are TGTGCCAGCAGCCAAACAGGGTTGAATTCACCCCTCCACTTT. It codes for CASSQTGLNSPLHF.